Here is one T cell receptor (beta chain) with its context. What it binds is unknown. This entry belongs to a study of OX40 agonist ivuxolimab in advanced cancers. Study at large: Cohort: 65% to 90% men, mean age roughly 60, aged about 20 to 80. Partial responses were achieved by three patients, of whom one had hepatocellular carcinoma and two had cutaneous melanoma. Study results and limitations: Not determined was the antigen specificity of the expanded peripheral T cells. Circulating CD4+ and CD8+ T cells showed clonal expansion by week 6 at 0.1 to 3.0 mg/kg.

CDR3 length: 17 residues. Germline CDR1 reads SGHTA; CDR2 reads FQGNSA. Losses at the gene ends were 0 bases for V and 9 bases for J; bases not matched to a gene: 12. This table comes from immunoSEQ multiplex PCR, and its TCRdb copy is limited to in-frame clones, with some not included. Seen here are about 75,000 clones, 70% to 90% observed once, and the top ten hold approximately 8%. The specimen was CD4+ or CD8+ T cells sorted from blood, collected in a trial of the OX40 agonist ivuxolimab. V and J are TRBV7-2 and TRBJ2-1; 9 nucleotides agree with TRBD2. The TCR sequence derives from an adult with an advanced solid tumor such as melanoma, head and neck, liver or kidney cancer. The CDR3 DNA sequence: TGTGCCAGCAGCTTAGCTGGAGGGCTAGCGGGGAGGGGTGAGCAGTTCTTC. Translating it yields CASSLAGGLAGRGEQFF.